What follows describes a single T cell receptor (beta chain). Its antigen remains undetermined. No base qualities exist here, and no much larger clone lies one base off it. This sample stems from a study of T cells in Graves' hyperthyroidism and ophthalmopathy (dated by TCRdb to the late 2010s). Looking at the study overall: TCR V-J signatures able to tell the groups apart were searched for in a discovery cohort of approximately 95 patients, of whom roughly 42 had Graves' ophthalmopathy and under 65 had stable Graves' hyperthyroidism. The roughly 100 discovery patients were randomly divided into training and test sets at a 7:3 ratio. Whether ophthalmopathy could be predicted prospectively was tested in an independent validation cohort made up of roughly 19 hyperthyroidism patients plus 17 patients who later progressed to ophthalmopathy. The paper reports TCR Vbeta CDR3 sequencing of roughly 140 peripheral blood samples: approximately 41 ophthalmopathy, approximately 74 hyperthyroidism and some 17 progressor patients. After sampling, hyperthyroidism patients received methimazole starting at 30 mg daily, and ophthalmopathy patients received high-dose intravenous methylprednisolone. In addition, the study compared T-cell repertoires in thyroid tissue and in blood from a handful of Graves' hyperthyroidism patients.

From the cysteine up to the phenylalanine, the CDR3 has a length of 14 residues. Just the 42-base CDR3 DNA is kept, in frame starting at base 1. Deletion took 4 bases off V and 1 base off J, with a span of 6 bases between the germline ends. CDR1 and CDR2, looked up from the germline V gene, are KGHDR and SFDVKD. Amplification of TCR beta CDR3 regions was carried out from RNA transcripts. The TCR CDR3 was subjected to a first round of RT-PCR using the HTBI primer set and the Qiagen OneStep RT-PCR kit. A second multiplex PCR round built the libraries, followed by size selection and purification. The libraries were sequenced on an Illumina HiSeq2000 using paired-end 100 bp reads. The study's own analysis went as follows. SOAPnuke was used to process the raw data, throwing out any read that contained adapters or uncalled bases, had a mean Phred below 15, or lacked an exact constant-primer or identifier match. High-quality paired reads were merged with COPE v1.2.5, and unique nucleotide sequences were defined as clonotypes. MiTCR v1.1 was used to align clonotypes to the IMGT TRBV, TRBD and TRBJ reference segments. Only V-J combinations with frequency above 0.0001, covering approximately 99% of repertoires, were analysed. A TCS score was defined as the ratio of F50 (clonal expansion) to E x V (chaos), with BLOSUM62-based TCRdist applied between CDR3 peptides within each V-J. Welch's t-statistics and random forest reduced roughly 530 V-J features to about 12, which were used in a naive Bayes classifier (R e1071). TCRdb trimmed the raw reads at Q25, called clones with MiXCR and kept productive beta chains. Each record represents a unique CDR3 protein, reported with the most common genes and DNA among its rows. The authors' filters were not applied to this entry. The sample has approximately 590,000 distinct CDR3 sequences on record, around 42% of them singletons. The ten largest clones represent about 7.9% of the sample.

Beyond this particular receptor, the publication reports: A 13 V-J signature model separated ophthalmopathy from stable hyperthyroidism, with over 85% sensitivity and approximately 81% specificity in cross-validation and 80%/75% in testing. Most expanded thyroid clonotypes (frequency above 0.001) were also found in blood, which suggests that blood repertoires may mirror thyroid immune responses. Sample size was not statistically predetermined, and blinding of investigators to group allocation was not performed. In validation, the model predicted progression to ophthalmopathy a median of roughly six months before onset, with about 64% sensitivity and around 76% specificity.

A patient counted as having stable Graves' hyperthyroidism if no progression to ophthalmopathy occurred over 18 months of follow-up. Hyperthyroidism patients were newly diagnosed, with disease duration under 2 months, and aged 18 to 65 years. Any patient with an uncontrolled infection, another autoimmune disease, pregnancy or lactation was excluded. Diagnoses relied on clinical symptoms, serum thyroxine and TRAb, thyroid ultrasound and orbital computed tomography. Trizol reagent was used to extract total RNA, and RNA quality was then checked on an Agilent 2100 Bioanalyzer. The rearranged segments are TRBV24-1 and TRBJ2-2; no D gene is confidently identified. Sequenced material: peripheral blood or thyroid tissue (not recorded which). The TCR comes from a woman younger than 35 with Graves' hyperthyroidism. Donor details come from another sample of the same person, matched by shared clones. CDR3 protein: CATSEDWNTGELFF. The nucleotide sequence reads as follows: TGTGCCACCAGTGAAGACTGGAACACCGGGGAGCTGTTTTTT.